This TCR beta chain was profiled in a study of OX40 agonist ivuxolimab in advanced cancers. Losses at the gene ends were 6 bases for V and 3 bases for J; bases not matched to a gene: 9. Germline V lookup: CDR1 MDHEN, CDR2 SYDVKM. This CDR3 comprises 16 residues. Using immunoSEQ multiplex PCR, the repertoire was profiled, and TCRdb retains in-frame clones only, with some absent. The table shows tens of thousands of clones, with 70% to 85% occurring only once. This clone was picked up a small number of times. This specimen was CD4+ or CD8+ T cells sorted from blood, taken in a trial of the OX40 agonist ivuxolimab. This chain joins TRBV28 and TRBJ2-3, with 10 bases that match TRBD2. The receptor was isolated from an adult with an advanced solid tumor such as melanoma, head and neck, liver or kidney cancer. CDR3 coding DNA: TGTGCCAGCAGCTACTCAGCGGGGGGGCTGACAGATACGCAGTATTTT. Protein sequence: CASSYSAGGLTDTQYF. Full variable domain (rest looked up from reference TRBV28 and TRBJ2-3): DVKVTQSSRYLVKRTGEKVFLECVQDMDHENMFWYRQDPGLGLRLIYFSYDVKMKEKGDIPEGYSVSREKKERFSLILESASTNQTSMYLCASSYSAGGLTDTQYFGPGTRLTVL.